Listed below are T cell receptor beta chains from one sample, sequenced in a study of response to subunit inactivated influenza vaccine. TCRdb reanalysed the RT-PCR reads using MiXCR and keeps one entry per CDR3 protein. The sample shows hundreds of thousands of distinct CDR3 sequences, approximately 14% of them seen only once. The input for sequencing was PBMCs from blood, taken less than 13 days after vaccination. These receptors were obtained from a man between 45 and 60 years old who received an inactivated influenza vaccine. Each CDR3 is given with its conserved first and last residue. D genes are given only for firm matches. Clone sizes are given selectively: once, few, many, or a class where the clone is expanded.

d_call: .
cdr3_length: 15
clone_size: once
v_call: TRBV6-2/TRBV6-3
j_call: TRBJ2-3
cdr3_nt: TGTGCCAGCAACTACAGGGGAGGGTACACAGATACGCAGTATTTT
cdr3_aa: CASNYRGGYTDTQYF

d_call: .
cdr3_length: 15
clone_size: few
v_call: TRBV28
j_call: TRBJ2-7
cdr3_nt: TGTGCCAGCAGTTTAGCAGCGAGTAGGGCCTACGAGCAGTACTTC
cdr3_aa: CASSLAASRAYEQYF

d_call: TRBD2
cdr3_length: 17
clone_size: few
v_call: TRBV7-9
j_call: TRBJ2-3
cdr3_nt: TGTGCCAGCAGCTTATCTCGGCTAGCGGGGGGCACTAATACGCAGTATTTT
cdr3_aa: CASSLSRLAGGTNTQYF

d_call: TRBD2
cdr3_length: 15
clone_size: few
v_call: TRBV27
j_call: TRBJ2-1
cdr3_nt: TGTGCCAGCAGTTTCGCACTAGCGGGAGTCAATGAGCAGTTCTTC
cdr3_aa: CASSFALAGVNEQFF

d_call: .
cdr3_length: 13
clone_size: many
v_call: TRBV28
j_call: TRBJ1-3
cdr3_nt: TGTGCCAGCAGACAGGCCTCTGGAAACACCATATATTTT
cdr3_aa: CASRQASGNTIYF

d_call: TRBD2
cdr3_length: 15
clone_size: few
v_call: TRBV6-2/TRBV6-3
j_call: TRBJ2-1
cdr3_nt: TGTGCCAGCAGTTATTTAGCGGGAGTTCGGAATGAGCAGTTCTTC
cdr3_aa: CASSYLAGVRNEQFF

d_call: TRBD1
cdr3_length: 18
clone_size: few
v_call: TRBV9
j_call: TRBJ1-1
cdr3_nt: TGTGCCAGCAGCTCTTTATCGGGGGGGACAGGGCCGAACACTGAAGCTTTCTTT
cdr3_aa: CASSSLSGGTGPNTEAFF

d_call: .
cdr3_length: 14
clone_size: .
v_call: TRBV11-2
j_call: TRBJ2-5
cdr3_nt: TGTGCCAGCAGCCTTCGATCGATACAAGAGACCCAGTACTTC
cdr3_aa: CASSLRSIQETQYF

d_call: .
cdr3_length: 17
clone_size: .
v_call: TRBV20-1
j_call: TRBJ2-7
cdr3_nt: TGCAGTGCGCGTATGCAGGGCCTTCACACGAGCTCCTACGAGCAGTACTTC
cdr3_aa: CSARMQGLHTSSYEQYF

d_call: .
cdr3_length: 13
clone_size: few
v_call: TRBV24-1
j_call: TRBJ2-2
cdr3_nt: TGTGCCACCAGTGACATGAACACCGGGGAGCTGTTTTTT
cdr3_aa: CATSDMNTGELFF

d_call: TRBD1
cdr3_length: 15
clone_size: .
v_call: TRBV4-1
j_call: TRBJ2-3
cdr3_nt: TGCGCCAGCAGCAAACAGGGGCCTAGTACAGATACGCAGTATTTT
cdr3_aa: CASSKQGPSTDTQYF

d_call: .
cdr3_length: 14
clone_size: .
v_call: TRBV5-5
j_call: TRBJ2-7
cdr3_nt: TGTGCCAGCAGCTCATGGGCGGAGCCCTACGAGCAGTACTTC
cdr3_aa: CASSSWAEPYEQYF

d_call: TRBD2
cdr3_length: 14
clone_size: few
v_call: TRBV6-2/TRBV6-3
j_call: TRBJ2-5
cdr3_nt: TGTGCCAGCAGTTGGAGCGGGGTCCAAGAGACCCAGTACTTC
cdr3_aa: CASSWSGVQETQYF

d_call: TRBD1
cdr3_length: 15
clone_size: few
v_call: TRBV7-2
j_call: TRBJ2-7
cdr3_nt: TGTGCCAGCAGCCCACAGACGACAGGGGCCCACGAGCAGTACTTC
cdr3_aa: CASSPQTTGAHEQYF

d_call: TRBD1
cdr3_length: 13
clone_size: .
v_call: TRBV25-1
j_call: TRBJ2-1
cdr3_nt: TGTGCCAGCACTACAGGGGGCCGCGATGAGCAGTTCTTC
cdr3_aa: CASTTGGRDEQFF

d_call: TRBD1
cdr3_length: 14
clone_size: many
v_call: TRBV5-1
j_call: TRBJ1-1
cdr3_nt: TGCGCCAGCAGCTTGGGGGCAGGGGGCTTTGAAGCTTTCTTT
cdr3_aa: CASSLGAGGFEAFF

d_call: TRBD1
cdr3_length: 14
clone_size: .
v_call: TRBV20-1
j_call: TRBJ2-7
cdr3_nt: TGCAGTGCTAAAACCCTGACAGGGACCTACGAGCAGTACTTC
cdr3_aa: CSAKTLTGTYEQYF